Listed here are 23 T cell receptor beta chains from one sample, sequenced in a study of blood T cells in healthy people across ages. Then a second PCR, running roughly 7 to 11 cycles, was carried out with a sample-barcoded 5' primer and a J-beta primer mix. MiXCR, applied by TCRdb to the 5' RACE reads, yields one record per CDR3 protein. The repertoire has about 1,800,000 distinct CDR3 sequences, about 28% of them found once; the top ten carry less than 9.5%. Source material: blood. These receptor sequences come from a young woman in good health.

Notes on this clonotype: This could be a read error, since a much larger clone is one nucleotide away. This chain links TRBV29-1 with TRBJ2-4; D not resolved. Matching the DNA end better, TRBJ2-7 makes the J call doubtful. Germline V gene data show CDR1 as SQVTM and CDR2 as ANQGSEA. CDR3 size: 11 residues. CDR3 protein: CSVSNSCEQYF. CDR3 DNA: TGCAGCGTTTCTAACTCCTGCGAGCAGTACTTC.

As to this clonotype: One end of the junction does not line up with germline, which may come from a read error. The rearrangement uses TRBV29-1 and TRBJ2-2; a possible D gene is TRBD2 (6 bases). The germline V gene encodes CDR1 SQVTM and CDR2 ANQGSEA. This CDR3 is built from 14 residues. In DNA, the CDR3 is TGCAGCGTTGAGGTAGCGCTGAGCCCTCGGGAGCGGTTTTTT. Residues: CSVEVALSPRERFF.

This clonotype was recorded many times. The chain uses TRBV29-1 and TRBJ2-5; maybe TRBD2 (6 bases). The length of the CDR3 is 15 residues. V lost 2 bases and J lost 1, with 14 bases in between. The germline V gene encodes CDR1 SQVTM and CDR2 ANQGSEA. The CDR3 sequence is CSVEPRGIVQETQYF. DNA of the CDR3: TGCAGCGTTGAACCGCGGGGCATCGTCCAAGAGACCCAGTACTTC. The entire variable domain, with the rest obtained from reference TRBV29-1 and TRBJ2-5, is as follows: SAVISQKPSRDICQRGTSLTIQCQVDSQVTMMFWYRQQPGQSLTLIATANQGSEATYESGFVIDKFPISRPNLTFSTLTVSNMSPEDSSIYLCSVEPRGIVQETQYFGPGTRLLVL.

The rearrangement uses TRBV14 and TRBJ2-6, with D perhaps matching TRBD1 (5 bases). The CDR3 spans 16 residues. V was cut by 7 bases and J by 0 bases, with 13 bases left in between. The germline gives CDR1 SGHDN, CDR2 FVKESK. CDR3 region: CASNPGQISGANVLTF. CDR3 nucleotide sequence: TGTGCCAGCAATCCAGGACAAATCTCTGGGGCCAACGTCCTGACTTTC.

This CDR3 is CASSQTGNQPQHF. CDR3 bases: TGTGCCAGCAGCCAAACGGGGAATCAGCCCCAGCATTTT. The rearrangement links TRBV3-1 to TRBJ1-5; D unclear. The CDR3 is 13 amino acids. Germline V gives CDR1 LGHDT, CDR2 YNNKEL (reference sequence). V was pared by 2 bases and J by 4 bases, with 6 bases between. The full variable domain, with the rest looked up from reference TRBV3-1 and TRBJ1-5, is DTAVSQTPKYLVTQMGNDKSIKCEQNLGHDTMYWYKQDSKKFLKIMFSYNNKELIINETVPNRFSPKSPDKAHLNLHINSLELGDSAVYFCASSQTGNQPQHFGDGTRLSIL.

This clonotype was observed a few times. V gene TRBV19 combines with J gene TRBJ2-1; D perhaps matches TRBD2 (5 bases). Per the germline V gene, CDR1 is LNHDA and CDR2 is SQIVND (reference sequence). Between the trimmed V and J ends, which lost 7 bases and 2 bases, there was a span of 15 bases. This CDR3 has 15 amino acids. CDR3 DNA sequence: TGTGCCAGTAATGAGGGTGGAGGCACCTACAATGAGCAGTTCTTC. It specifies CASNEGGGTYNEQFF.

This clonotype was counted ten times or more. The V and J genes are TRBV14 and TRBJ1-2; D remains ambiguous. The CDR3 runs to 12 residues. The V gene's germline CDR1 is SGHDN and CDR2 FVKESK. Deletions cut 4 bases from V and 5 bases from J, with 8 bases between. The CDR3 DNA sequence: TGTGCCAGCAGCCTCAGCCGATATGGCTACACCTTC. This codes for CASSLSRYGYTF.

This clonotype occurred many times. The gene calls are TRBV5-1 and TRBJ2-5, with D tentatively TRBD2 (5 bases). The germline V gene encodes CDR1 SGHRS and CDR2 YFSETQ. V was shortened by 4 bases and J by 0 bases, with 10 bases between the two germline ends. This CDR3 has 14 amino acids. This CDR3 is CASSGGSYQETQYF. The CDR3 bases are TGCGCCAGCAGCGGCGGGTCGTACCAAGAGACCCAGTACTTC.

The CDR3 DNA follows: TGTGCCAGCAGTGGACTTCGGGTAGCAGATACGCAGTATTTT. This encodes CASSGLRVADTQYF. The chain employs TRBV6-2 or TRBV6-3 and TRBJ2-3; possible D gene TRBD2, 5 bases. The CDR3 runs to 14 residues. The germline V and J ends were trimmed by 5 bases and 4 bases, with 13 bases remaining between them. In germline, CDR1 is MNHEY, CDR2 SVGEGT.

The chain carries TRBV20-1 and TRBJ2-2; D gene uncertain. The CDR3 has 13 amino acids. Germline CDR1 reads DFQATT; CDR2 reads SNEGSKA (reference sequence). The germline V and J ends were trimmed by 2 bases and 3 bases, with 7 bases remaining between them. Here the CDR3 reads CSARKGDTGELFF. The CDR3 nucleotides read TGCAGTGCTAGAAAGGGCGACACCGGGGAGCTGTTTTTT.

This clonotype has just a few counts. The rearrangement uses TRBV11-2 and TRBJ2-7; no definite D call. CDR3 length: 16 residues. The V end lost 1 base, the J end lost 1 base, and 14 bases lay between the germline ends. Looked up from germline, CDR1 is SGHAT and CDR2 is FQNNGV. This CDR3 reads CASSLGERLPSYEQYF. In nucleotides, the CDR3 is TGTGCCAGCAGCTTAGGGGAAAGGCTTCCGTCCTACGAGCAGTACTTC.

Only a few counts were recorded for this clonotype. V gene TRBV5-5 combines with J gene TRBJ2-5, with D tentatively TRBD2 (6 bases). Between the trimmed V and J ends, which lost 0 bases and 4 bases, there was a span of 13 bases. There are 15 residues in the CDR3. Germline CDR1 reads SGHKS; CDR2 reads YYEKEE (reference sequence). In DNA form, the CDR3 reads TGTGCCAGCAGCTTGGATGCGGGGTCAGGAGAGACCCAGTACTTC. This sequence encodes CASSLDAGSGETQYF.

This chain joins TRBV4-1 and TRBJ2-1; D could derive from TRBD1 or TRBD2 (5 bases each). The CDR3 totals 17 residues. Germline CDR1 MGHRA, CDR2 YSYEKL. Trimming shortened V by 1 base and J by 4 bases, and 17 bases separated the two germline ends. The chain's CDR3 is CASSQVGKGRRYNEQFF. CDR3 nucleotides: TGCGCCAGCAGCCAAGTGGGAAAGGGGAGACGATACAATGAGCAGTTCTTC.

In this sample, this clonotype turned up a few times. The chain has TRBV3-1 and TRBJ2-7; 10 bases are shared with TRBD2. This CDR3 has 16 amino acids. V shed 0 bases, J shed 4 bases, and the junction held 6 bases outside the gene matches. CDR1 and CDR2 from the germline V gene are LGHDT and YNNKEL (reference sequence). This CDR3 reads CASSQERATSGYEQYF. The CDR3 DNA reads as TGTGCCAGCAGCCAAGAGAGGGCGACTAGCGGGTACGAGCAGTACTTC.

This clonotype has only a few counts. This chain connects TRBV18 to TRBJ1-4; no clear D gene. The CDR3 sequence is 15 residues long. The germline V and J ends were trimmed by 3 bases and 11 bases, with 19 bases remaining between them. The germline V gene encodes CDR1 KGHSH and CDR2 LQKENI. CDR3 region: CASSPQSAEPVKLFF. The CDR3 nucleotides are TGTGCCAGCTCACCTCAGTCGGCGGAGCCCGTGAAACTGTTTTTT.

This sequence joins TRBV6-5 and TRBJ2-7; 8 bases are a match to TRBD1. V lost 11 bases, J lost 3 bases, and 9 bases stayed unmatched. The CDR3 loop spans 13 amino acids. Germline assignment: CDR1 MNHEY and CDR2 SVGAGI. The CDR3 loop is CARGRDRSYEQYF. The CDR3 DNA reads TGTGCCCGCGGCCGGGACAGGAGCTACGAGCAGTACTTC.

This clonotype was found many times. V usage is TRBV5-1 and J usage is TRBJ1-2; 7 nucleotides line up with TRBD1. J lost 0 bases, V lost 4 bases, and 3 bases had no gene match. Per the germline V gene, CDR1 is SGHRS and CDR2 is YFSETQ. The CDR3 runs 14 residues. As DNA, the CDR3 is TGCGCCAGCAGCAAAACAGGGGCTAACTATGGCTACACCTTC. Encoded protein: CASSKTGANYGYTF.

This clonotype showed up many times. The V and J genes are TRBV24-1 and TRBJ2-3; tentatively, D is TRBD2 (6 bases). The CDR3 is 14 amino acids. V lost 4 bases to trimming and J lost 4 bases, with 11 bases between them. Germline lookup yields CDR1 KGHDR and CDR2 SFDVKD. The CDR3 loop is CATSDRRLADTQYF. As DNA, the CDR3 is TGTGCCACCAGTGACCGAAGACTAGCAGATACGCAGTATTTT.

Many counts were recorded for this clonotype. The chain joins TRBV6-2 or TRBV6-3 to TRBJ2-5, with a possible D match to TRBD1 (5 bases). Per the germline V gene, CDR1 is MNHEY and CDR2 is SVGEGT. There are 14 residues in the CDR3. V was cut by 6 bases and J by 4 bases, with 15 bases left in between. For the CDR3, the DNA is TGTGCCAGCAGGGAGCAGGGTAAAGGAGAGACCCAGTACTTC. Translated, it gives CASREQGKGETQYF.

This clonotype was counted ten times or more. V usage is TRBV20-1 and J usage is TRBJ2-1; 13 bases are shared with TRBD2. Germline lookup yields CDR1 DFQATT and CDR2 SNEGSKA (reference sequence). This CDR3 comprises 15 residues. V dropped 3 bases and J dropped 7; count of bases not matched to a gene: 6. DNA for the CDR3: TGCAGTGCTAGTGGCGGACTAGCGGGAGTAAATGAGCAGTTCTTC. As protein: CSASGGLAGVNEQFF.

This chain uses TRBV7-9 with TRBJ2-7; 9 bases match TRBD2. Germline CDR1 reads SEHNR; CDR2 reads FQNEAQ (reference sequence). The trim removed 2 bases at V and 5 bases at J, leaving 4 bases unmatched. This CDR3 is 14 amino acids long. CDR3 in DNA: TGTGCCAGCAGCTTACAAGGCGGGAGGGACGAGCAGTACTTC. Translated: CASSLQGGRDEQYF.

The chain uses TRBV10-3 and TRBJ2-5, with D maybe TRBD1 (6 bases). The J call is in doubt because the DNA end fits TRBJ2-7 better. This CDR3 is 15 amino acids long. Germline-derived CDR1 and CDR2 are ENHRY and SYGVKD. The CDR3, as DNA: TGTGCCATCAGTGAGTCGGGGACATCCACGGACGAGCAGTACTTC. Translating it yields CAISESGTSTDEQYF.

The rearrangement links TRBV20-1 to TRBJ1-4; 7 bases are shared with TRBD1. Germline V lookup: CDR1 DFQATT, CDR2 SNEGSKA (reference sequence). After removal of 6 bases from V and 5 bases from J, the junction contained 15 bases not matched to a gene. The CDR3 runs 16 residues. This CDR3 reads CSAKSSVGTENEKLFF. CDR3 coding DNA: TGCAGTGCCAAATCTTCCGTAGGGACAGAAAATGAAAAACTGTTTTTT.